A single sample gave rise to the 10 T cell receptor beta chains below, sequenced in a study of cytotoxic CD8 clonotypes in ibrutinib-treated CLL. Clones were sequenced by immunoSEQ multiplex PCR, and TCRdb holds only the in-frame ones, with some missing. The sample lists approximately 190,000 clones; around 70% were seen once. The source was PBMCs, collected after 12 months of ibrutinib treatment. Receptors originate from a human donor with chronic lymphocytic leukemia.

The V call is TRBV5-1, the J call TRBJ2-7, with 7 bases that match TRBD2. In germline, CDR1 is SGHRS, CDR2 YFSETQ. The CDR3 loop spans 14 amino acids. The V gene end was trimmed by 3 bases and the J gene end by 7 bases; junction bases not matched to a gene: 10. Here the CDR3 DNA reads TGCGCCAGCAGCTCCCGGACGGGCGGGGGAGAGCAGTACTTC. Residues: CASSSRTGGGEQYF.

This clone was seen a few times. The chain links TRBV18 to TRBJ1-5; D is uncertain. The CDR3 loop spans 15 amino acids. Trimming cost V 6 bases and J 0 bases, with 12 bases left between them. Germline CDR1 reads KGHSH; CDR2 reads LQKENI. In nucleotides, the CDR3 is TGTGCCAGCTCGGGCCAAAAGGATAGCAATCAGCCCCAGCATTTT. Its translation is CASSGQKDSNQPQHF.

V gene TRBV12-5 combines with J gene TRBJ1-1, with D maybe TRBD1 (5 bases). The CDR3 loop spans 17 amino acids. V was shortened by 8 bases and J by 2 bases, with 24 bases between the two germline ends. CDR1 LGHNT and CDR2 FRNRAP come from the germline V gene. CDR3 protein: CASRKGVLGASNTEAFF. The CDR3 DNA is TGTGCTAGTAGAAAAGGGGTTTTGGGAGCTTCCAACACTGAAGCTTTCTTT.

The J gene is TRBJ2-7, the V gene TRBV28; D is unresolved. CDR1 and CDR2 from the germline V gene are MDHEN and SYDVKM. The CDR3 has 12 amino acids. V was shortened by 0 bases and J by 7 bases, with 7 bases between the two germline ends. CDR3 sequence: CASSLWGGEQYF. Here the CDR3 DNA reads TGTGCCAGCAGTTTATGGGGCGGAGAGCAGTACTTC.

The V gene is TRBV29-1, the J gene TRBJ1-1, with D hard to call. The length of the CDR3 is 13 residues. Germline CDR1 reads SQVTM; CDR2 reads ANQGSEA. V was trimmed by 5 bases and J by 1 base, leaving 11 bases between them. As DNA, the CDR3 is TGCAGCGTTTCTAATTCGGGGAACACTGAAGCTTTCTTT. Translated, it gives CSVSNSGNTEAFF.

The rearrangement links TRBV19 to TRBJ2-6; a weak D match, TRBD1 (7 bases). This CDR3 is 16 amino acids long. The germline gives CDR1 LNHDA, CDR2 SQIVND (reference sequence). V was cut by 5 bases and J by 2 bases, with 13 bases left in between. CDR3 nucleotides: TGTGCCAGTAGTCAGACAGGGACTGCTGGGGCCAACGTCCTGACTTTC. Amino acids: CASSQTGTAGANVLTF.

The chain's CDR3 is CASSAPLGYETLHF. CDR3 nucleotide sequence: TGTGCCAGCAGCGCGCCGCTGGGGTACGAAACCCTCCACTTT. The J gene is TRBJ1-6, the V gene TRBV9; D is unresolved. There are 14 residues in the CDR3. The V gene lost 3 bases and the J gene lost 14 bases, with 18 bases spanning the gap. Germline CDR1 reads SGDLS; CDR2 reads YYNGEE.

V gene TRBV14 combines with J gene TRBJ1-5, with D tentatively TRBD1 (5 bases). Trimming removed 3 bases at V and 6 bases at J, with 12 bases between. In germline, CDR1 is SGHDN, CDR2 FVKESK. This CDR3 contains 14 residues. The DNA of the CDR3 is TGTGCCAGCAGCCAGGGGGGGAAAGGTCAGCCCCAGCATTTT. Its translation: CASSQGGKGQPQHF.

The chain links TRBV7-9 to TRBJ2-5; unclear D gene. Trimming stripped 5 bases from V and 2 bases from J, with 9 bases between. CDR3 length equals 13 residues. Germline V gene data show CDR1 as SEHNR and CDR2 as FQNEAQ (reference sequence). As DNA, the CDR3 is TGTGCCAGCAGCAGACAACCTCAAGAGACCCAGTACTTC. It specifies CASSRQPQETQYF.

The chain combines TRBV30 with TRBJ2-5; weak D call: TRBD1 (5 bases). The germline gives CDR1 GTSNPN, CDR2 SVGIG (reference sequence). The CDR3 contains 11 residues. V was shortened by 4 bases and J by 5 bases, with 8 bases between the two germline ends. DNA of the CDR3: TGTGCCTGGAAACAGGCCGAGACCCAGTACTTC. It translates to CAWKQAETQYF.